This T cell receptor (beta chain) was identified in a study of blood T cells in healthy people across ages. Study as a whole: Capturing about one barcoded beta molecule per two T cells was achieved by template switching. Regarding the study as a whole: A roughly linear age-dependent decrease characterized TCR beta diversity per million T cells.

Primers used in a second PCR of roughly 6 to 11 cycles were a sample-barcoded 5' primer and a J-beta primer mix. Each cDNA molecule carried a tag from a template-switch adaptor that contained 12 random nucleotides. All samples gave at least 2.5 million CDR3-containing paired-end reads. TCRdb passed the 5' RACE reads through MiXCR, listing each CDR3 protein once. The sample lists about 1.4 million distinct CDR3 sequences; roughly 64% were seen once. This clonotype came up a few times. The antigen remains undetermined. From germline, CDR1 is SGHDN and CDR2 FVKESK. The CDR3 loop spans 13 amino acids. The ends were cut back, 3 bases at V and 4 bases at J, with 7 bases in the middle.

The sequence was obtained from a man younger than 30 in good health. The chain has TRBV14 and TRBJ2-1; D is possibly TRBD2 (5 bases). Sequenced sample: blood. The CDR3 sequence is CASSHTGYNEQFF. As DNA, the CDR3 is TGTGCCAGCAGCCATACGGGGTACAATGAGCAGTTCTTC.